This T cell receptor (beta chain) was sequenced for a study of blood T cell repertoires in COVID-19. For the study at large: Samples came from the United States, Italy and Spain, spanning acute and convalescent COVID-19.

The authors' processing: Reference gene primer amplification gave estimated nucleated cell counts. Data came from immunoSEQ multiplex PCR; TCRdb stores just in-frame clones and leaves some out. That table is the source of V, J and clone size, and D and trimming were worked out from the DNA. The sample shows fewer than 200,000 clones, around nine tenths of them seen only once. Germline V gives CDR1 MDHEN, CDR2 SYDVKM. The CDR3 extends over 15 amino acids. V was pared by 3 bases and J by 2 bases, with 13 bases between. The chain is built from TRBV28 and TRBJ2-5; the D gene is possibly TRBD2 (6 bases). Sequencing used peripheral blood. This sequence originates from a woman aged 70-85 years with COVID-19, enrolled during active disease. The CDR3 region is CASSLRIGGQETQYF. The CDR3 DNA sequence: TGTGCCAGCAGTTTGAGGATAGGAGGGCAAGAGACCCAGTACTTC.